This T cell receptor (beta chain) is from a study of cytomegalovirus exposure and HLA in healthy donors. General study results and limits: Listed as cytomegalovirus-associated were 170 or so TCR beta chains. In all likelihood, a cluster of highly shared sequence variants was a sequencing artifact. Reports indicated that the classifier achieved high specificity and sensitivity in diagnosing cytomegalovirus status. For most subjects, TCR beta sequences were reported to predict HLA-A and HLA-B alleles with accuracy.

Germline V gene lookup returns CDR1 MNHEY and CDR2 SVGAGI. V lost 0 bases and J lost 9; bases outside the gene matches: 5. The CDR3 covers 15 residues. As concerns this clone: What it binds is unknown.

The PCR employed 60 Vbeta primers together with 13 Jbeta primers. Clones were sequenced by immunoSEQ multiplex PCR, and TCRdb holds only the in-frame ones, with some missing. The data hold about 150,000 clones, with about 80% observed a single time. The sequence was collected from a man aged 25-45 years in good health and CMV-seropositive. The rearrangement joins TRBV6-5 to TRBJ2-1; 10 bases map to TRBD1. The sequencing input was PBMCs. The CDR3 nucleotides are TGTGCCAGCAGTTACTCGGGACAGGGGTCTCTTGAGCAGTTCTTC. This encodes CASSYSGQGSLEQFF.